This T cell receptor (beta chain) comes out of a study of T-cell reconstitution after alpha-beta-depleted transplantation in children. Whole-study results and caveats: Where some patients showed high TCRbeta diversity at day 60, it came from recipient T cells and thymic progenitors that had survived. Several hundred expanded graft clones reportedly gave rise to the alpha-beta T cells present about two months after transplant. T-cell counts and diversity at one year following transplant were attributed mainly to newly produced T cells.

This clonotype occurred a few times. Its specificity is unknown. Unique molecular identifiers were incorporated during preparation of the TCRbeta library. TCRdb used MiXCR to reprocess the PCR reads, holding one entry per CDR3 protein. Among 530,000 or so distinct CDR3 sequences listed, over 25% were seen once. The V end lost 1 base, the J end lost 8 bases, and 16 bases lay between the germline ends. The CDR3 covers 15 residues. From germline, CDR1 is SGHDT and CDR2 YYEEEE. The chain is built from TRBV5-6 and TRBJ2-1, with a weak D call TRBD2 (6 bases). This receptor was identified in a boy under two years old with Wiskott-Aldrich syndrome, due to receive a stem cell transplant. The input for sequencing was PBMCs, taken before TCRalphabeta/CD19-depleted stem cell transplant. The CDR3 DNA is TGTGCCAGCAGCTTGAAGAGGCGGAGGGGTGATGAGCAGTTCTTC. This translates into CASSLKRRRGDEQFF.